This T cell receptor beta chain originates from a study of vaccination and CD4 T cells after COVID-19. Notes on the study in general: Spike mono-reactivity was evident in 304 of the 307 vaccine-specific clones derived from convalescent patients.

Noted treatment: roughly 11-day PBMC culture with coronavirus spike peptide pools or control peptides (ViraFEST assay). CD4+ T-cell collection from the unexposed donor predated the COVID-19 pandemic (2011-2018). ViraFEST relied on peptide pools to expand antigen-specific T cells; the TCRs were sequenced afterward. The CDR3 is 17 residues long. J was trimmed by 11 bases and V by 4 bases; bases with no gene match: 22. CDR1 SGHDN and CDR2 FVKESK come from the germline V gene. This clonotype was detected a few times. Its antigen remains unidentified. Once obtained from cultured CD4+ T cells, the DNA was sequenced using the Oncomine TCR Beta short-read assay. TCRdb re-derived calls from the PCR reads in MiXCR, one entry per CDR3 protein. The sample includes roughly 6,600 distinct CDR3 sequences, 45% to 60% of them seen just once.

Material: CD4+ T cells from blood, cultured in vitro. This sequence originates from a human donor in good health. V is TRBV14 and J is TRBJ1-1; TRBD1 agrees at 7 bases. In DNA form, the CDR3 reads TGTGCCAGCAGCCTACCGGCACCGACAGGGAACCGGTTAGGCGCTTTCTTT. It codes for CASSLPAPTGNRLGAFF.